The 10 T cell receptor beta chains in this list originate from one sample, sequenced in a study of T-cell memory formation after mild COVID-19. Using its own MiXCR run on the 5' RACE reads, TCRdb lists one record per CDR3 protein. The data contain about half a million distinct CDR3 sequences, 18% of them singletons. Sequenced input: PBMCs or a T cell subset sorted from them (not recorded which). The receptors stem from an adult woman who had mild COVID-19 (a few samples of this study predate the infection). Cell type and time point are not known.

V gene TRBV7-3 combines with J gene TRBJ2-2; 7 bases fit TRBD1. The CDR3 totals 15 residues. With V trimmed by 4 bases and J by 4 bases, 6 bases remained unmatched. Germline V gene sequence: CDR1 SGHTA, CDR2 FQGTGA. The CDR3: CASSSTGDSTGELFF. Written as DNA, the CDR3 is TGTGCCAGCAGCTCCACAGGGGACAGCACCGGGGAGCTGTTTTTT.

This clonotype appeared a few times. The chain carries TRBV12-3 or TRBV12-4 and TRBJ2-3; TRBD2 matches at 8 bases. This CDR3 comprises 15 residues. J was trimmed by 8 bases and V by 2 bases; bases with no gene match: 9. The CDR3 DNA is TGTGCCAGCAGTTTAACAGCGGGAGCAATGGCTACGCAGTATTTT. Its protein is CASSLTAGAMATQYF.

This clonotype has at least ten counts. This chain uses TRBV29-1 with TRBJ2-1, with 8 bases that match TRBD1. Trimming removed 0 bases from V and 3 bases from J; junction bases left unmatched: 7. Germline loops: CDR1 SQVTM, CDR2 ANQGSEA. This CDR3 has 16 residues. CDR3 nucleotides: TGCAGCGTTGAAGAATGGAGGACAGGGTACTACAATGAGCAGTTCTTC. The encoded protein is CSVEEWRTGYYNEQFF.

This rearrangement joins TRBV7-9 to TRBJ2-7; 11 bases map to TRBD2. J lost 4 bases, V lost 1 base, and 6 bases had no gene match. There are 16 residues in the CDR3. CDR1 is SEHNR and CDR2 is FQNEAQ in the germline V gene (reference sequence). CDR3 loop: CASSLVPSGGKYEQYF. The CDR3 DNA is TGTGCCAGCAGCTTAGTTCCTAGCGGGGGGAAATACGAGCAGTACTTC.

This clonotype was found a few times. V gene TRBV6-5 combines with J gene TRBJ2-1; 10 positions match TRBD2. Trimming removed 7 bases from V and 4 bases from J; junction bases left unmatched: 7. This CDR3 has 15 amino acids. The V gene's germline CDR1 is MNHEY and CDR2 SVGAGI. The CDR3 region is CASTSSGRKYNEQFF. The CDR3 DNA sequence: TGTGCCAGCACTAGTAGCGGGAGGAAGTACAATGAGCAGTTCTTC.

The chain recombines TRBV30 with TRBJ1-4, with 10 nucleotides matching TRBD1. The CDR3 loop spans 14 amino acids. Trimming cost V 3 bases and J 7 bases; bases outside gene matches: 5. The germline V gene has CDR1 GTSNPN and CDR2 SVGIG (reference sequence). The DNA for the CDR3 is TGTGCCTGGAGATTGACAGGGGGCGTTGAAAAACTGTTTTTT. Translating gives CAWRLTGGVEKLFF.

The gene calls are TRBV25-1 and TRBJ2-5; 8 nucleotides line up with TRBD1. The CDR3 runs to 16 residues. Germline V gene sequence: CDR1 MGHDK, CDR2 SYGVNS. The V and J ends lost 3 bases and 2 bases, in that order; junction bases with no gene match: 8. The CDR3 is CASSDGGRGLQETQYF. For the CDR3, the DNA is TGTGCCAGCAGTGACGGGGGCAGGGGGCTACAAGAGACCCAGTACTTC.

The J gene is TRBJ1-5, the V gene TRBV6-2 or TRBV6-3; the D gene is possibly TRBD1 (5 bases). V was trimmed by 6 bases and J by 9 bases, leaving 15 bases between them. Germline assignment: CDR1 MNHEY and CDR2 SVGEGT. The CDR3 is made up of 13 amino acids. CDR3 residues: CASSWDPRRPQHF. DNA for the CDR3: TGTGCCAGCAGCTGGGACCCTAGAAGGCCCCAGCATTTT.

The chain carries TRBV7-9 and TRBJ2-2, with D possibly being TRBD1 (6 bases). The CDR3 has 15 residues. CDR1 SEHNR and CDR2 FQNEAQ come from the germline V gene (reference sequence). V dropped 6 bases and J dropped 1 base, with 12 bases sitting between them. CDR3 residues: CASRVRGLNTGELFF. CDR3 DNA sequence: TGTGCCAGCAGGGTGAGGGGGTTGAACACCGGGGAGCTGTTTTTT.

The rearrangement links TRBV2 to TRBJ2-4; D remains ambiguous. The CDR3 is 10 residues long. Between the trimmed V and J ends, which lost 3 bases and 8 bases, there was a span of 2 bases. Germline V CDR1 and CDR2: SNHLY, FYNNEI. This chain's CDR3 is CASSDDIQYF. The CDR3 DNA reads TGTGCCAGCAGTGATGACATTCAGTACTTC.